What follows describes a single TCR beta chain. Its antigen is undetermined. The data belong to a study of radiotherapy plus CTLA-4 blockade in lung cancer. Produced via immunoSEQ multiplex PCR; TCRdb's table is partial and in-frame only. The data show 62,000 or so clones, with roughly 78% seen just once and roughly a tenth held by the top ten. Focal radiation plus CTLA-4 blockade with ipilimumab was given to patients with chemo-refractory metastatic non-small-cell lung cancer. Study-level findings and limits: Dynamics of early blood T cell clones, together with interferon-beta, were reportedly the best predictors of response. Blood-borne expansion of tumor-derived TCR clones followed radiotherapy plus ipilimumab.

With 0 bases removed from V and 5 bases from J, the gap between germline ends came to 12 bases. This CDR3 comprises 15 residues. Germline V gene sequence: CDR1 SGHRS, CDR2 YFSETQ. The V gene is TRBV5-1, the J gene TRBJ1-5; D is undetermined. Sequenced material: peripheral blood, taken from a patient treated with radiotherapy plus ipilimumab. The receptor was isolated from a human donor with non-small cell lung cancer who had a complete response to radiotherapy plus ipilimumab. The CDR3 region is CASSLGSEEDQPQHF. The CDR3, as DNA: TGCGCCAGCAGCTTGGGCAGCGAAGAGGATCAGCCCCAGCATTTT.